This T cell receptor beta chain was recorded in a study of T-cell reconstitution after alpha-beta-depleted transplantation in children. As for this clonotype: What it recognizes is unknown.

V was trimmed by 6 bases and J by 9 bases, leaving 9 bases between them. Germline V lookup: CDR1 MNHEY, CDR2 SMNVEV (reference sequence). This CDR3 spans 11 amino acids. Findings and caveats of the study: Elevated TCRbeta diversity at day 60 was traced, in some patients, to surviving recipient T cells and thymic progenitors. After one year, T-cell counts and TCRbeta diversity mostly came from new T cells.

Researchers prepared the TCRbeta library using unique molecular identifiers, the study reports. TCRdb recomputed calls from the PCR reads with MiXCR, one row per CDR3 protein. Altogether hundreds of thousands of distinct CDR3 sequences are present, roughly 15% being singletons, with the ten largest covering under 6%. The receptor comes from a male patient younger than 18 who had a stem cell transplant for acute lymphoblastic leukemia, so the T cells may come from the graft donor. J is TRBJ2-1 and V is TRBV27, with D unresolved. The specimen comprised PBMCs, mostly from graft donor cells, sampled 360 days after TCRalphabeta/CD19-depleted stem cell transplant. CDR3 DNA sequence: TGTGCCAGCAGCCGCAGTACTGAGCAGTTCTTC. It yields the protein CASSRSTEQFF.